This T cell receptor beta chain was sequenced during a study of cytomegalovirus exposure and HLA in healthy donors. Study observations and caveats: Most sequenced TCRs were rare (though some public TCRs occurred in many donors). Researchers counted 164 TCR beta chains as cytomegalovirus-associated.

The V and J ends lost 6 bases and 0 bases respectively, with 12 bases between them. From germline, CDR1 is LNHDA and CDR2 SQIVND (reference sequence). CDR3 length equals 15 residues. Using immunoSEQ multiplex PCR, the repertoire was profiled, and TCRdb retains in-frame clones only, with some absent. The sample has about 170,000 clones, around 96% seen once. About this clone itself: Its antigen is not known.

Sequencing input: PBMCs. The sequence was collected from a woman aged 18-30 years in good health and CMV-seronegative. This chain uses TRBV19 with TRBJ1-5, with a weak D call TRBD1 (5 bases). The CDR3 here is CASSSTDYSNQPQHF. As DNA, the CDR3 is TGTGCCAGTAGCTCGACAGATTATAGCAATCAGCCCCAGCATTTT.